This T cell receptor beta chain was recovered during a study of CD8+ T cells in alopecia areata. As for the study in general: Treatment comprised oral tofacitinib, 5 to 10 mg twice daily, in treated patients.

Overall study results and limits: Compared with normal scalp, lesional scalp had higher clonality and more expanded CD8+ clones.

Germline V lookup: CDR1 MNHEY, CDR2 SVGAGI. The CDR3 loop spans 11 amino acids. The ends were cut back, 10 bases at V and 5 bases at J, with 11 bases in the middle. The treatment here: oral pan-JAK inhibitor, 5-10 mg twice daily. PBMCs yielded sorted CD4+ and CD8+ T cells. Of note for this clone: Its antigen is unidentified.

Extracted from the samples, RNA was reverse transcribed into cDNA to serve as the sequencing template. The table came from immunoSEQ multiplex PCR; TCRdb's copy has only in-frame clones and leaves some out. The table records roughly 210,000 clones, 40% to 45% of them present only once. The clonotype originates from a human donor with alopecia areata. The chain combines TRBV6-5 with TRBJ2-5, with D perhaps matching TRBD2 (6 bases). The sample was CD4+ T cells sorted from blood, taken between weeks 36 and 40, from a patient treated with tofacitinib. The CDR3 bases are TGTGCCACCGGGACTCGGGAGACCCAGTACTTC. Translating it yields CATGTRETQYF.